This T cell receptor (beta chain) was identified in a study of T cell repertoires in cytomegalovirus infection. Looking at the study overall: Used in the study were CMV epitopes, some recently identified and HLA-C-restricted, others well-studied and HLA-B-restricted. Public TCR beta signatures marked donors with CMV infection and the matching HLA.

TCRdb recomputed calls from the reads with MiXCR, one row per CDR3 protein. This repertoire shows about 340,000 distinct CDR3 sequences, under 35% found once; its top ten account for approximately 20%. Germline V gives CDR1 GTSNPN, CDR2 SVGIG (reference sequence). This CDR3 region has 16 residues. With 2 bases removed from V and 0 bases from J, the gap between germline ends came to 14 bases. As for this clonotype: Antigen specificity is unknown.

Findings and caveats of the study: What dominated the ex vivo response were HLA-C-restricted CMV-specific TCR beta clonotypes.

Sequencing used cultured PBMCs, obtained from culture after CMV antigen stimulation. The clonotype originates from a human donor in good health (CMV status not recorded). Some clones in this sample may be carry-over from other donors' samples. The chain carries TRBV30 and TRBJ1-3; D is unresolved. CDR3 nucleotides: TGTGCCTGGAGTCCACAGTCACTATCCTCTGGAAACACCATATATTTT. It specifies CAWSPQSLSSGNTIYF.